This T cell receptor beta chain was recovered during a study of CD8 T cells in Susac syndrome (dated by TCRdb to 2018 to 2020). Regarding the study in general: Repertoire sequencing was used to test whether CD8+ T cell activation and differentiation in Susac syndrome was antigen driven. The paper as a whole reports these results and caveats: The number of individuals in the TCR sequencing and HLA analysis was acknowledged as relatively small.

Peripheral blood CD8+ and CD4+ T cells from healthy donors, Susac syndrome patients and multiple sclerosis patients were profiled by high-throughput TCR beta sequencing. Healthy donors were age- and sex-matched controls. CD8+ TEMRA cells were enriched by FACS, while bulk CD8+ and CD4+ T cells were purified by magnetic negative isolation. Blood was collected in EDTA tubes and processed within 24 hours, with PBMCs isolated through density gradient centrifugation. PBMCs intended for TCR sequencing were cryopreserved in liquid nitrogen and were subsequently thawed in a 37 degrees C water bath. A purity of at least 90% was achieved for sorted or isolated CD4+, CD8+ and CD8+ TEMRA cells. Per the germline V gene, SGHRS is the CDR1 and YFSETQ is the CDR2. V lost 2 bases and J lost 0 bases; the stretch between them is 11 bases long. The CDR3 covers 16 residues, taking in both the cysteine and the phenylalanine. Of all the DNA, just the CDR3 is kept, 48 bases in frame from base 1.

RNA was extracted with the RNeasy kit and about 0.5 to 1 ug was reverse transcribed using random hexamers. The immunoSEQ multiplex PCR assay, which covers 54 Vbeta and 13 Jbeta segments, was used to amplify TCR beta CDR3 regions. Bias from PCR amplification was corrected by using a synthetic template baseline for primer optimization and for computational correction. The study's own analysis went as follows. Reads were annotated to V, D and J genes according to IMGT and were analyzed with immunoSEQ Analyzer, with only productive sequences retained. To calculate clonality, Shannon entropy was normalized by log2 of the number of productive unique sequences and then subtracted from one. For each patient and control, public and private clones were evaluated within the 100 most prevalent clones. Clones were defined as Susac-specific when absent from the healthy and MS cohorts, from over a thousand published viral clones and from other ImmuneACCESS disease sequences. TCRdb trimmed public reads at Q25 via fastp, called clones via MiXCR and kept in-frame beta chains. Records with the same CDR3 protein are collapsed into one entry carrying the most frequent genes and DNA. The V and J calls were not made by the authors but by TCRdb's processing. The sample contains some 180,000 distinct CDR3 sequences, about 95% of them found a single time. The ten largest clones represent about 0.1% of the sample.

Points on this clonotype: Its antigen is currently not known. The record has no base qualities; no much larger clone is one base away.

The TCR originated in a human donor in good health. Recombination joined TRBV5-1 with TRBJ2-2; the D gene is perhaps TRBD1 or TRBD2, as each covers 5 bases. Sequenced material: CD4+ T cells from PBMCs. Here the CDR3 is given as CASSFEGPTNTGELFF. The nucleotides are TGCGCCAGCAGCTTTGAGGGACCCACGAACACCGGGGAGCTGTTTTTT.